The 11 T cell receptor beta chains below all came from one sample that was sequenced in a study of Ad26.COV2.S vaccination and SARS-CoV-2 variants. Measured with immunoSEQ multiplex PCR; TCRdb has only the in-frame clones, and not every one. Of about 680,000 clones listed, 70% to 90% are singletons. Treatment meaning: 15 to 20 received Ad26.COV2.S at low or high dose, single or two shots; roughly 5 received placebo; per-sample allocation not given. Each sample was drawn 63 days after the first injection (of vaccine or placebo). The sample consisted of peripheral blood, taken in a trial of Ad26.COV2.S vaccine versus placebo. The source is a person aged 18-60 years who received the Ad26.COV2.S COVID-19 vaccine or a placebo.

The CDR3 coding sequence is TGTGCCAGCAGTTTCCAAGGGAGGAATCAGCCCCAGCATTTT. This encodes CASSFQGRNQPQHF. The chain recombines TRBV27 with TRBJ1-5, with D hard to call. CDR1 and CDR2 from the germline V gene are MNHEY and SMNVEV (reference sequence). CDR3 length: 14 amino acids. V lost 3 bases to trimming and J lost 4 bases, with 10 bases between them.

This chain links TRBV6-5 with TRBJ2-3; D gene ambiguous. The CDR3 has 16 residues. V dropped 0 bases and J dropped 2 bases, with 12 bases sitting between them. Germline V gives CDR1 MNHEY, CDR2 SVGAGI. This CDR3 is CASSYSRFMVTDTQYF. The CDR3 DNA reads TGTGCCAGCAGTTACTCGCGGTTTATGGTCACAGATACGCAGTATTTT.

V and J are TRBV18 and TRBJ2-2; the D is unclear. The germline gives CDR1 KGHSH, CDR2 LQKENI. Trimming shortened V by 4 bases and J by 1 base, and 13 bases separated the two germline ends. The CDR3 totals 16 residues. CDR3 residues: CASSRFGTLNTGELFF. DNA of the CDR3: TGTGCCAGCTCACGTTTCGGCACGCTGAACACCGGGGAGCTGTTTTTT.

The rearrangement joins TRBV6-5 to TRBJ2-1, with 7 bases identical to TRBD2. Germline-derived CDR1 and CDR2 are MNHEY and SVGAGI. The CDR3 loop spans 16 amino acids. With V trimmed by 4 bases and J by 5 bases, 11 bases remained unmatched. CDR3: CASSSFAGTNNNEQFF. CDR3 DNA: TGTGCCAGCAGTTCTTTCGCCGGGACTAACAACAATGAGCAGTTCTTC.

This rearrangement joins TRBV2 to TRBJ2-5; D not resolved. The CDR3 has 14 amino acids. Germline lookup yields CDR1 SNHLY and CDR2 FYNNEI. V lost 4 bases and J 1 base, leaving 10 bases between the germline ends. The DNA of the CDR3 is TGTGCCAGCAGTGCCTGGCACCTCCAAGAGACCCAGTACTTC. Its protein product is CASSAWHLQETQYF.

This sequence joins TRBV7-2 and TRBJ2-5, with 8 nucleotides matching TRBD2. The CDR3 runs 15 residues. J lost 4 bases, V lost 3 bases, and 7 bases had no gene match. The germline V gene encodes CDR1 SGHTA and CDR2 FQGNSA. The CDR3, as DNA: TGTGCCAGCAGCTTTTGGCGGGGGGTGGCAGAGACCCAGTACTTC. Its protein product is CASSFWRGVAETQYF. The entire variable domain, with the rest obtained from reference TRBV7-2 and TRBJ2-5, is as follows: GAGVSQSPSNKVTEKGKDVELRCDPISGHTALYWYRQSLGQGLEFLIYFQGNSAPDKSGLPSDRFSAERTGGSVSTLTIQRTQQEDSAVYLCASSFWRGVAETQYFGPGTRLLVL.

J is TRBJ2-5 and V is TRBV7-2; D perhaps matches TRBD2 (7 bases). This CDR3 is 14 amino acids long. Between the trimmed V and J ends, which lost 7 bases and 2 bases, there was a span of 14 bases. Germline V gene data show CDR1 as SGHTA and CDR2 as FQGNSA. The CDR3 sequence: CASTTRGGQETQYF. For the CDR3, the DNA is TGTGCCAGCACTACTAGGGGGGGGCAAGAGACCCAGTACTTC.

The chain joins TRBV6-4 to TRBJ2-1; D is ambiguous. V lost 7 bases and J 3 bases, leaving 10 bases between the germline ends. CDR1 is MRHNA and CDR2 is SNTAGT in the germline V gene. The CDR3 is made up of 13 amino acids. CDR3 nucleotide sequence: TGTGCCAGCAAGGGAAGCGACTACAATGAGCAGTTCTTC. It is translated as CASKGSDYNEQFF.

This rearrangement joins TRBV19 to TRBJ2-3, with a weak D call TRBD2 (6 bases). The CDR3 runs to 15 residues. Germline CDR1 LNHDA, CDR2 SQIVND (reference sequence). V lost 3 bases to trimming and J lost 0 bases, with 10 bases between them. CDR3 sequence: CASSMTGTSTDTQYF. The CDR3, as DNA: TGTGCCAGTAGTATGACCGGGACTAGCACAGATACGCAGTATTTT.

This chain uses TRBV6-5 with TRBJ1-5, with D possibly being TRBD1 (6 bases). Germline CDR1 and CDR2: MNHEY and SVGAGI. This CDR3 region has 14 residues. V dropped 5 bases and J dropped 7 bases, with 15 bases sitting between them. This CDR3 is CASSTGRVGQPQHF. CDR3 coding DNA: TGTGCCAGCAGTACAGGGAGGGTTGGGCAGCCCCAGCATTTT.

This chain joins TRBV27 and TRBJ2-1, with D possibly TRBD2 on 5 matching bases. Germline values: CDR1 MNHEY, CDR2 SMNVEV (reference sequence). Trimming pared 5 bases from V and 2 bases from J, leaving 13 bases between. This CDR3 has 15 amino acids. The CDR3 loop reads CASSPRETPYNEQFF. The CDR3 bases are TGTGCCAGCAGTCCTAGGGAGACTCCCTACAATGAGCAGTTCTTC.